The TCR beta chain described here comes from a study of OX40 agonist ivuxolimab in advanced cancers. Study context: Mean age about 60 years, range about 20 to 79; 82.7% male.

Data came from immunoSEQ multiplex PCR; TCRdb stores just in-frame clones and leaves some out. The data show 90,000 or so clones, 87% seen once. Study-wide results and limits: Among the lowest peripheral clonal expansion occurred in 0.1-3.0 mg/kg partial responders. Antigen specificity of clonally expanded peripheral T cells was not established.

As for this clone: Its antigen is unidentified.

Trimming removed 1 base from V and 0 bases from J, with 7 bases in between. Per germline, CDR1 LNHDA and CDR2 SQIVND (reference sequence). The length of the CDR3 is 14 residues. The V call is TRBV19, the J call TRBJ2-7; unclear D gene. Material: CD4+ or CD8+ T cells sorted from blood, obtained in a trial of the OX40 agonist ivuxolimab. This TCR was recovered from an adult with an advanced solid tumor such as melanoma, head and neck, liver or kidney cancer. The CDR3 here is CASSIAADSYEQYF. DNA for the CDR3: TGTGCCAGTAGTATAGCGGCAGACTCCTACGAGCAGTACTTC.